These 2 T cell receptor beta chains were sequenced from one sample in a study of siplizumab effects on memory and regulatory T cells. Assay used: immunoSEQ multiplex PCR; TCRdb lists only in-frame clones, some missing. In the table there are over 100,000 clones, about 91% of which are singletons. Input material: Tregs sorted from blood. The receptors originated from a human donor in good health.

The chain joins TRBV6-5 to TRBJ1-1; a possible D gene is TRBD1 (5 bases). V lost 6 bases and J lost 0, with 11 bases in between. CDR1 MNHEY and CDR2 SVGAGI come from the germline V gene. This CDR3 is 14 amino acids long. For the CDR3, the DNA is TGTGCCAGCAGGGGACTTGCCATGAACACTGAAGCTTTCTTT. This encodes CASRGLAMNTEAFF.

V is TRBV5-1 and J is TRBJ2-1; D remains ambiguous. The V and J ends lost 4 bases and 8 bases respectively, with 19 bases between them. Germline V gene data show CDR1 as SGHRS and CDR2 as YFSETQ. The CDR3 has 15 residues. CDR3 sequence reads: CASSRLTGFVDEQFF. Written as DNA, the CDR3 is TGCGCCAGCAGCAGACTGACTGGCTTTGTAGATGAGCAGTTCTTC. The full variable domain, in which reference TRBV5-1 and TRBJ2-1 provide the parts outside the CDR3, is KAGVTQTPRYLIKTRGQQVTLSCSPISGHRSVSWYQQTPGQGLQFLFEYFSETQRNKGNFPGRFSGRQFSNSRSEMNVSTLELGDSALYLCASSRLTGFVDEQFFGPGTRLTVL.